Listed below are T cell receptor beta chains from one sample, sequenced in a study of cytomegalovirus exposure and HLA in healthy donors. The protocol was immunoSEQ multiplex PCR, while the TCRdb copy is restricted to in-frame clones and leaves out a portion. The data contain a few hundred thousand clones, roughly four fifths of them singletons. The sample was PBMCs. These receptor sequences come from a girl aged 10 to 17 in good health and CMV-seronegative. Both conserved end residues are part of each CDR3. The order of the fields is V gene, J gene, CDR3 protein.

v_call: TRBV13; j_call: TRBJ2-7; cdr3_aa: CASSLYRGYEQYF
v_call: TRBV7-2; j_call: TRBJ2-3; cdr3_aa: CASSYGGGTDTQYF
v_call: TRBV7-2; j_call: TRBJ2-7; cdr3_aa: CASSRPDRVDEQYF
v_call: TRBV7-2; j_call: TRBJ1-5; cdr3_aa: CASSFSLRDRGQPQHF
v_call: TRBV7-9; j_call: TRBJ2-7; cdr3_aa: CSSSPDREQYF
v_call: TRBV18; j_call: TRBJ1-1; cdr3_aa: CASSPEQGAQGKAFF
v_call: TRBV5-4; j_call: TRBJ1-1; cdr3_aa: CASSRRGDRGTEAFF
v_call: TRBV12-5; j_call: TRBJ1-1; cdr3_aa: CASGFWTPRGSSTEAFF
v_call: TRBV30; j_call: TRBJ1-5; cdr3_aa: CAWSDRDGQPQHF
v_call: TRBV9; j_call: TRBJ1-1; cdr3_aa: CASSVEGGVNTEAFF
v_call: TRBV7-9; j_call: TRBJ1-1; cdr3_aa: CASSLGYQLNTEAFF
v_call: TRBV4-2; j_call: TRBJ2-1; cdr3_aa: CASSHGSSGRKSREQFF
v_call: TRBV9; j_call: TRBJ2-3; cdr3_aa: CASSYGGAWGTDTQYF
v_call: TRBV5-1; j_call: TRBJ2-5; cdr3_aa: CASSRLKRGGLEETQYF
v_call: TRBV30; j_call: TRBJ1-1; cdr3_aa: CAWRQGAAAEAFF
v_call: TRBV29-1; j_call: TRBJ2-7; cdr3_aa: CSALGSRGEQYF
v_call: TRBV27; j_call: TRBJ2-7; cdr3_aa: CASRKFSGSSDAYEQYF
v_call: TRBV5-6; j_call: TRBJ1-6; cdr3_aa: CASSLPGDSYNSPLHF